One and the same sample provided the 18 T cell receptor beta chains below, sequenced in a study of cytomegalovirus exposure and HLA in healthy donors (dated by TCRdb to 2015 to 2018). Library preparation used the immunoSEQ multiplex PCR assay. For the multiplex PCR, a mixture combining 60 forward primers for TCR Vbeta segments and 13 reverse primers for TCR Jbeta segments was used. TCRdb carries this immuneACCESS record with in-frame sequences only. Its versions omit some clonotypes, under half of them owing to an unresolved V gene in the studies checked, with the rest unexplained. The sample profile shows roughly 120,000 clones; over 8.5% of them were found once. In total, the top ten clones hold 6% to 7.5% of the sample. Sample: PBMCs. Source of these receptors: a woman aged 40 to 50 in good health and CMV-seropositive.

The genes are TRBV25-1 and TRBJ2-7, with TRBD1 identical over 9 bases. The germline V gene has CDR1 MGHDK and CDR2 SYGVNS. V dropped 5 bases and J dropped 7; count of bases not matched to a gene: 6. This CDR3 is built from 13 residues. Here the CDR3 reads CASSLTGGREQYF. CDR3 bases: TGTGCCAGCAGTCTAACAGGGGGCAGGGAGCAGTACTTC.

The CDR3 loop is CASSLVDRGGELFF. The CDR3 nucleotides are TGTGCCAGCAGCTTAGTGGACAGGGGCGGGGAGCTGTTTTTT. This sequence joins TRBV7-7 and TRBJ2-2; the match to TRBD1 covers 9 bases. Trimming took 1 base from V and 7 from J; bases not matched to a gene: 1. CDR3 size: 14 residues. The germline V gene encodes CDR1 SSHAT and CDR2 FNYEAQ (reference sequence). Full variable domain (outside the CDR3, taken from reference TRBV7-7 and TRBJ2-2): GAGVSQSPRYKVTKRGQDVTLRCDPISSHATLYWYQQALGQGPEFLTYFNYEAQPDKSGLPSDRFSAERPEGSISTLTIQRTEQRDSAMYRCASSLVDRGGELFFGEGSRLTVL.

The rearrangement uses TRBV19 and TRBJ2-3; D is unclear. The V gene's germline CDR1 is LNHDA and CDR2 SQIVND (reference sequence). CDR3 length equals 14 residues. With 2 bases removed from V and 5 bases from J, the gap between germline ends came to 11 bases. The CDR3 DNA follows: TGTGCCAGTAGTATATTAAGGCGAGGAGATACGCAGTATTTT. It yields the protein CASSILRRGDTQYF.

This clone has more than one count but fewer than ten. The chain has TRBV5-8 and TRBJ1-2; D unclear. V shed 4 bases and J shed 0 bases, with 10 bases lying between them. CDR1 is SGHTS and CDR2 is YDEGEE in the germline V gene. CDR3 length: 14 residues. The CDR3 DNA sequence: TGTGCCAGCAGCCGGTCCGGGACTAACTATGGCTACACCTTC. Translating it yields CASSRSGTNYGYTF.

This clone was seen many times. V and J are TRBV5-1 and TRBJ2-1, with TRBD2 matching 11 bases. The V gene end was trimmed by 1 base and the J gene end by 2 bases; junction bases not matched to a gene: 2. From germline, CDR1 is SGHRS and CDR2 YFSETQ. CDR3 length equals 16 residues. The CDR3 loop is CASSLTSGGTYNEQFF. For the CDR3, the DNA is TGCGCCAGCAGCTTGACTAGCGGGGGAACCTACAATGAGCAGTTCTTC.

This clone appeared a few times. CDR3 sequence reads: CASSLALTAGNTIYF. CDR3 DNA: TGCGCCAGCAGCTTGGCTCTGACAGCTGGAAACACCATATATTTT. The chain joins TRBV5-1 to TRBJ1-3, with a weak D call TRBD1 (5 bases). CDR1 and CDR2 (germline): SGHRS, YFSETQ. V lost 0 bases and J 2 bases, leaving 9 bases between the germline ends. The CDR3 is 15 residues long.

This sequence joins TRBV23-1 and TRBJ1-5, with D possibly being TRBD1 (6 bases). TRBV23-1 is annotated as an ORF whose role is uncertain. Trimming stripped 5 bases from V and 3 bases from J, with 20 bases between. The CDR3 runs to 17 residues. DNA for the CDR3: TGCGCCAGCAGTTTCGGCACGGGACACCTCTACAATCAGCCCCAGCATTTT. Translated, it gives CASSFGTGHLYNQPQHF.

This clone occurred a few times. The chain couples TRBV27 to TRBJ1-1; D is perhaps TRBD1 (6 bases). The CDR3 has 16 residues. V gave up 2 bases and J gave up 2 bases, with 15 bases separating them. The germline CDR1 and CDR2 sequences are MNHEY and SMNVEV (reference sequence). CDR3 region: CASSLTPRQVNTEAFF. The CDR3, as DNA: TGTGCCAGCAGTTTAACCCCTCGACAGGTTAACACTGAAGCTTTCTTT.

This chain uses TRBV6-5 with TRBJ2-2; maybe TRBD1 (6 bases). The V and J ends lost 10 bases and 8 bases respectively, with 14 bases between them. The CDR3 has 12 amino acids. CDR1 is MNHEY, CDR2 SVGAGI, per germline. The CDR3 region has the DNA TGTGCCACCACAGGGAGATGGGGGGAGCTGTTTTTT. It translates to CATTGRWGELFF.

The chain employs TRBV2 and TRBJ1-1; unclear D gene. CDR3 size: 13 residues. V lost 0 bases and J lost 4, with 6 bases in between. Germline V gives CDR1 SNHLY, CDR2 FYNNEI. CDR3 DNA sequence: TGTGCCAGCAGTGAAGCGAGTCTCACTGAAGCTTTCTTT. This gives the protein CASSEASLTEAFF.

The rearrangement joins TRBV5-1 to TRBJ2-1; D is possibly TRBD2 (5 bases). In germline, CDR1 is SGHRS, CDR2 YFSETQ. The V gene lost 4 bases and the J gene lost 8 bases, with 13 bases spanning the gap. The CDR3 runs to 13 residues. The CDR3 spells CASSKHGVDEQFF. CDR3 DNA sequence: TGCGCCAGCAGCAAACACGGGGTCGATGAGCAGTTCTTC.

This clone was seen a few times. The chain couples TRBV18 to TRBJ1-2; 7 bases align to TRBD1. Looked up from germline, CDR1 is KGHSH and CDR2 is LQKENI. The CDR3 has 15 residues. The trim removed 0 bases at V and 0 bases at J, leaving 1 base unmatched. The CDR3 DNA reads as TGTGCCAGCTCACCACCACAGGGGACTAACTATGGCTACACCTTC. Protein: CASSPPQGTNYGYTF. Full variable domain (outside the CDR3, taken from reference TRBV18 and TRBJ1-2): NAGVMQNPRHLVRRRGQEARLRCSPMKGHSHVYWYRQLPEEGLKFMVYLQKENIIDESGMPKERFSAEFPKEGPSILRIQQVVRGDSAAYFCASSPPQGTNYGYTFGSGTRLTVV.

In this sample, this clone turned up a few times. This sequence joins TRBV7-9 and TRBJ1-3; D ambiguous. The germline V gene has CDR1 SEHNR and CDR2 FQNEAQ (reference sequence). This CDR3 is 12 amino acids long. V shed 8 bases and J shed 0 bases, with 5 bases lying between them. CDR3 in DNA: TGTGCCAGCGGAGTCTCTGGAAACACCATATATTTT. As protein: CASGVSGNTIYF.

CDR3 nucleotide sequence: TGTGCCAGCAGCCTAGACCCAGCAGATACGCAGTATTTT. It specifies CASSLDPADTQYF. The V gene is TRBV9, the J gene TRBJ2-3; D is ambiguous. Trimming took 4 bases from V and 4 from J, leaving 10 bases between them. CDR1 is SGDLS and CDR2 is YYNGEE in the germline V gene. This CDR3 contains 13 residues.

The chain is built from TRBV18 and TRBJ1-1; 7 nucleotides line up with TRBD1. The CDR3 has 16 amino acids. Germline loops: CDR1 KGHSH, CDR2 LQKENI. The trim removed 2 bases at V and 5 bases at J, leaving 11 bases unmatched. Here the CDR3 DNA reads TGTGCCAGCTCACCAATTATCTCAGGGGGTAGGACTGAAGCTTTCTTT. It translates to CASSPIISGGRTEAFF.

The rearrangement links TRBV27 to TRBJ2-7; 9 bases align to TRBD1. Germline CDR1 reads MNHEY; CDR2 reads SMNVEV (reference sequence). With 4 bases clipped from V and 10 bases from J, the junction kept 11 bases outside the gene matches. The CDR3 runs 14 residues. The CDR3 here is CASSWGTGQFVQYF. For the CDR3, the DNA is TGTGCCAGCAGTTGGGGGACAGGGCAGTTTGTCCAGTACTTC.

Only a few counts were recorded for this clone. The chain joins TRBV5-1 to TRBJ2-7; 8 positions agree with TRBD2. The germline V gene encodes CDR1 SGHRS and CDR2 YFSETQ. The V segment lost 3 bases and the J segment 4 bases; nucleotides outside the gene matches: 6. This CDR3 is 14 amino acids long. The CDR3 DNA sequence: TGCGCCAGCAGCTGGGCGGGGGGTCGGTACGAGCAGTACTTC. Its protein product is CASSWAGGRYEQYF.

The chain is built from TRBV7-9 and TRBJ2-3; D ambiguous. V was clipped by 1 base and J by 5 bases, with 10 bases between them. Germline CDR1 reads SEHNR; CDR2 reads FQNEAQ (reference sequence). The CDR3 is made up of 14 amino acids. CDR3 sequence (DNA): TGTGCCAGCAGCTTAGAAGCGACTGGAGATACGCAGTATTTT. Translated: CASSLEATGDTQYF.